The source of this TCR beta chain is a study of neurological immune-mediated disorders (dated by TCRdb to about 2019). Turning to the overall study: Peripheral blood TCR-beta repertoires from patients with HTLV-I-associated myelopathy (HAM/TSP), patients with multiple sclerosis, and healthy controls were compared in the study using UMI-based sequencing. Longitudinal samples, technical triplicates and paired sorted CD4+ and CD8+ T-cell subsets, alongside PBMC samples, were included among the 106 TCR-beta libraries. The cohort included approximately 70 subjects: some 15 with HAM/TSP, roughly 35 with multiple sclerosis, and 20 healthy controls.

Sorted-subset TCR libraries were prepared from about a million sorted CD4+ or CD8+ T cells. Peripheral blood was subjected to Ficoll-Hypaque density gradient centrifugation to isolate PBMCs, which were then cryopreserved in liquid nitrogen. The study also sequenced paired sorted CD4+ and CD8+ subsets from healthy controls, HAM/TSP patients and MS patients. cDNA synthesis used template-switch 5'RACE with a primer carrying a 10-nucleotide random unique molecular identifier tagging each TCR transcript. Each sequencing run produced over 160 million TCR-beta sequences covering 15-18 subjects. The RNeasy kit was used for extraction of total RNA. The KAPA Real-time Library Amplification kit was used to amplify TCR-beta VDJ regions with primers for the TCR constant region and the 5'RACE anchor. A first PCR added sample indexes and Illumina adaptors, and a second PCR then raised library yield. The roughly 650 bp TCR product was size-selected on a 2% E-gel SizeSelection system after Ampure bead purification. Library quality was checked on a Bioanalyzer, concentration was measured with Qubit, and libraries were quantified with the Kapa Library Quantification kit before pooling. An Illumina HiSeq 2500 sequenced the libraries paired-end 2 x 150 bp. To increase sequence diversity, about 25-31% phiX was spiked into each library pool. In the authors' own workflow: Quality-filtered reads were processed with the UMI-based MiGEC pipeline, and over 85% of raw TCR sequences were removed by the MiGEC pipeline during error correction. IMGT germline references were used for alignment of VDJ genes, and clonotypes were defined by a unique CDR3 amino acid sequence together with V-J genes. Clonal expansion, Shannon diversity and CDR3 relatedness were evaluated with VDJtools (CalcPairwiseDistances, ClusterSamples), while phylogenetic trees were built in CLCbio workbench. Expanded clones were defined as having at least 8 unique UMIs, based on coefficient-of-variation modelling across technical triplicates. TCRdb reprocessed the public reads (quality trimming at Q25 with fastp, clone calling with MiXCR) and kept in-frame beta chains. Rows matching on CDR3 protein sequence are summarized as one entry with the most common DNA and genes. The V and J calls here are based on TCRdb, not the publication. A total of tens of thousands of distinct CDR3 sequences appear in this sample, approximately 15% of them only once. Around 4% of the sample is held by the ten biggest clonotypes.

What the work shows at the level of the full study, not this receptor alone: Across subjects, expanded clones never shared an identical CDR3 amino acid sequence, which suggests that the TCR-beta repertoires in every group were private. The highest TCR clonal expansion was observed in HAM/TSP patients, whereas the lowest was observed in MS patients, even when compared with healthy controls.

This clonotype was picked up many times. Its target antigen remains unknown. The record has no base qualities; no much larger clone is one base away. The sequence came from a woman in her sixties or seventies with HTLV-1-associated myelopathy (HAM/TSP). The specimen was CD4+ T cells from blood.

Here the CDR3 is given as CASSPEIQRDGYTF. The nucleotide sequence is given as TGTGCCAGCAGCCCAGAGATACAGAGGGATGGCTACACCTTC. Recombination connected TRBV3-1 to TRBJ1-2; the D gene cannot be resolved reliably. Between the V and J ends, shortened by 4 bases and 6 bases respectively, the junction contains 15 bases. The CDR3 sequence holds 14 residues, the cysteine and phenylalanine included. Left in the record is the CDR3 DNA by itself, 42 bases read in frame from the first base. According to the germline V gene (reference sequence), CDR1 reads LGHDT and CDR2 reads YNNKEL.